The rows below give T cell receptor beta chains drawn from one sample of a study of T cell responses to AZD1222 COVID-19 vaccine. Sequencing used immunoSEQ multiplex PCR; TCRdb keeps in-frame clones, though not all of them. Found here are approximately 150,000 clones, about nine tenths of them singletons; the top ten hold 2.5% to 3%. The starting material was peripheral blood, obtained on day 0 of AZD1222 vaccination. The receptors were gathered from an adult in good health. The CDR3 runs from the conserved cysteine through the conserved F or W. The order of the fields is V gene, J gene, CDR3 protein.

v_call: TRBV2
j_call: TRBJ1-5
cdr3_aa: CASGGQGMGQPQHF

v_call: TRBV21-1
j_call: TRBJ1-2
cdr3_aa: CASLSGLTF

v_call: TRBV28
j_call: TRBJ1-2
cdr3_aa: CASSFLRDHGYTF

v_call: TRBV30
j_call: TRBJ1-3
cdr3_aa: CACPGRFSGNTIYF

v_call: TRBV6-1
j_call: TRBJ1-2
cdr3_aa: CASSEVLQHGYTF

v_call: TRBV2
j_call: TRBJ2-7
cdr3_aa: CASSVESTTGYF

v_call: TRBV3-1/TRBV3-2
j_call: TRBJ1-3
cdr3_aa: CASSPRGRDTSGNTIYF

v_call: TRBV6-5
j_call: TRBJ1-1
cdr3_aa: CASSRQANTEAFF

v_call: TRBV11-2
j_call: TRBJ2-1
cdr3_aa: CASSPAGTVYNEQFF

v_call: TRBV5-1
j_call: TRBJ2-1
cdr3_aa: CASSLTVNEQFF

v_call: TRBV18
j_call: TRBJ2-1
cdr3_aa: CASSPNNEQFF

v_call: TRBV19
j_call: TRBJ1-1
cdr3_aa: CASRDRDTEAFF

v_call: TRBV3-1/TRBV3-2
j_call: TRBJ1-2
cdr3_aa: CASSQDRPANYGYTF

v_call: TRBV20-1
j_call: TRBJ2-1
cdr3_aa: CSARNNEQFF

v_call: TRBV10-3
j_call: TRBJ2-3
cdr3_aa: CAIGVDSSSTDTQYF

v_call: TRBV6-1
j_call: TRBJ1-4
cdr3_aa: CASSETVQAATNEKLFF

v_call: TRBV30
j_call: TRBJ1-2
cdr3_aa: CAWSLHYGYTF

v_call: TRBV28
j_call: TRBJ2-1
cdr3_aa: CASSYREGYEQFF

v_call: TRBV7-2
j_call: TRBJ1-1
cdr3_aa: CASSSLPVRVEAFF

v_call: TRBV27
j_call: TRBJ2-6
cdr3_aa: CASSLIGTGANVLTF

v_call: TRBV6-1
j_call: TRBJ1-6
cdr3_aa: CASSEQGGDSPLHF

v_call: TRBV3-1/TRBV3-2
j_call: TRBJ1-6
cdr3_aa: CASSQRGTGNSPLHF

v_call: TRBV19
j_call: TRBJ2-7
cdr3_aa: CASSPAPGLAGPGKNYEQYF

v_call: TRBV6-5
j_call: TRBJ2-3
cdr3_aa: CASSITDTQYF

v_call: TRBV7-6
j_call: TRBJ2-1
cdr3_aa: CASTPLVAGGRGEQFF

v_call: TRBV7-9
j_call: TRBJ2-7
cdr3_aa: CASSFLTSESIYEQYF

v_call: TRBV6-5
j_call: TRBJ2-2
cdr3_aa: CASSYSNRREAGELFF

v_call: TRBV7-6
j_call: TRBJ1-3
cdr3_aa: CATRTGNTIYF

v_call: TRBV19
j_call: TRBJ2-7
cdr3_aa: CASSMGGYEQYF

v_call: TRBV2
j_call: TRBJ2-1
cdr3_aa: CASSEAPPYEQFF

v_call: TRBV29-1
j_call: TRBJ1-1
cdr3_aa: CSVKRGLSTEAFF

v_call: TRBV19
j_call: TRBJ2-3
cdr3_aa: CASSITVGWSTDDTQYF

v_call: TRBV3-1/TRBV3-2
j_call: TRBJ2-7
cdr3_aa: CASSPRDRSLGVQYF

v_call: TRBV27
j_call: TRBJ2-5
cdr3_aa: CASSFAGAQTQYF

v_call: TRBV28
j_call: TRBJ2-7
cdr3_aa: CASSLTDYYEQYF

v_call: TRBV28
j_call: TRBJ1-1
cdr3_aa: CASSLGRGAFF

v_call: TRBV18
j_call: TRBJ1-3
cdr3_aa: CASSPTVSATIYF

v_call: TRBV28
j_call: TRBJ2-6
cdr3_aa: CASRKGGFAGANVLTF

v_call: TRBV30
j_call: TRBJ1-4
cdr3_aa: CAWTTGANEKLFF

v_call: TRBV5-1
j_call: TRBJ2-7
cdr3_aa: CASSLELAGGEQYF

v_call: TRBV19
j_call: TRBJ1-5
cdr3_aa: CASSTERQVSNQPQHF

v_call: TRBV19
j_call: TRBJ2-5
cdr3_aa: CASSIDRLAGGRETQYF

v_call: TRBV3-1/TRBV3-2
j_call: TRBJ2-3
cdr3_aa: CASSRGGGTDTQYF

v_call: TRBV28
j_call: TRBJ2-7
cdr3_aa: CASSNRREQYF

v_call: TRBV6-5
j_call: TRBJ2-1
cdr3_aa: CASSYPDRNEQFF

v_call: TRBV7-2
j_call: TRBJ1-2
cdr3_aa: CASSLSPGIYGYTF

v_call: TRBV2
j_call: TRBJ1-5
cdr3_aa: CASSGGGHRLGEPQHF

v_call: TRBV28
j_call: TRBJ1-3
cdr3_aa: CASSSGTASGNTIYF

v_call: TRBV6-5
j_call: TRBJ1-2
cdr3_aa: CASSPTPVSVGYTF

v_call: TRBV19
j_call: TRBJ2-3
cdr3_aa: CASSIQGADTQYF

v_call: TRBV5-1
j_call: TRBJ2-5
cdr3_aa: CASSSIRTSGEETQYF

v_call: TRBV10-1
j_call: TRBJ2-3
cdr3_aa: CASSETVTGGVMNTQYF

v_call: TRBV6-5
j_call: TRBJ1-1
cdr3_aa: CASSLRDVNTEAFF